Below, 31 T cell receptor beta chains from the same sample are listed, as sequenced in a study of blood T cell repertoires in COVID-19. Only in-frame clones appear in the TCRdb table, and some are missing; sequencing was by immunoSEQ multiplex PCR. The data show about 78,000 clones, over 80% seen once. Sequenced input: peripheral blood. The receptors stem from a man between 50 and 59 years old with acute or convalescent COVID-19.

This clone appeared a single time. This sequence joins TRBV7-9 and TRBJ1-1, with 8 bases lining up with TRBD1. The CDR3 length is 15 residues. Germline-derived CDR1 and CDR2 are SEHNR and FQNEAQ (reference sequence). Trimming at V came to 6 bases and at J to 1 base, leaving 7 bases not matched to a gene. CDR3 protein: CASRTNRGENTEAFF. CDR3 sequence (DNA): TGTGCCAGCAGGACTAACAGGGGGGAGAACACTGAAGCTTTCTTT.

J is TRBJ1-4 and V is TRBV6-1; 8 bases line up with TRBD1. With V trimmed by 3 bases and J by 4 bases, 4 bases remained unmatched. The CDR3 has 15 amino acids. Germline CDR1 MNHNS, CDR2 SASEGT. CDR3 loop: CASSEQGAGNEKLFF. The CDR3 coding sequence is TGTGCCAGCAGTGAGCAGGGGGCGGGTAATGAAAAACTGTTTTTT.

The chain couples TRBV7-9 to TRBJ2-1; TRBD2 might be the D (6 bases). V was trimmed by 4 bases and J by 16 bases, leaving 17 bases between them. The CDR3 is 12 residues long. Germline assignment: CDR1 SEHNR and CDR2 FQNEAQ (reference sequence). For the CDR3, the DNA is TGTGCCAGCAGCTCCGAAACGGGAGCTCCCTTCTTC. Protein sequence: CASSSETGAPFF.

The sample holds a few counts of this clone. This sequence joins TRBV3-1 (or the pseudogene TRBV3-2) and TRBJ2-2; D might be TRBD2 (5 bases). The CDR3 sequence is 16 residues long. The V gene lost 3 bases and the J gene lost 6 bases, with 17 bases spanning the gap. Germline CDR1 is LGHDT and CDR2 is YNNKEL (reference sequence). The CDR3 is CASSHWTVVVPGELFF. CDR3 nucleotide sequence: TGTGCCAGCAGCCACTGGACTGTAGTGGTCCCCGGGGAGCTGTTTTTT.

The chain's CDR3 is CASSFGRDNYGYTF. CDR3 DNA sequence: TGTGCCAGCAGTTTTGGCAGGGATAACTATGGCTACACCTTC. The chain is built from TRBV28 and TRBJ1-2; tentative D call: TRBD1 (5 bases). V lost 3 bases, J lost 1 base, and 9 bases lay in between. This CDR3 spans 14 amino acids. In germline, CDR1 is MDHEN, CDR2 SYDVKM.

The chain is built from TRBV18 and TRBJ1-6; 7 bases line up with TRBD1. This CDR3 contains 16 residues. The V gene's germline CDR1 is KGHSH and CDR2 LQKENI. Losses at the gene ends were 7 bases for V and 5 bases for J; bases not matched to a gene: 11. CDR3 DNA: TGTGCCAGCTTTCACGGGAGAGGGGGCGATAATTCACCCCTCCACTTT. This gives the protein CASFHGRGGDNSPLHF.

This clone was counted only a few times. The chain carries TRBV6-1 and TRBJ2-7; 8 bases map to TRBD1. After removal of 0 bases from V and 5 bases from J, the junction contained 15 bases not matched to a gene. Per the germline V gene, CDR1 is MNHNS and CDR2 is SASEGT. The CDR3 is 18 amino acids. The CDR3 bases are TGTGCCAGCAGTGAAGCGCTTCCTACGACAGGGGCTGATCACGAGCAGTACTTC. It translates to CASSEALPTTGADHEQYF.

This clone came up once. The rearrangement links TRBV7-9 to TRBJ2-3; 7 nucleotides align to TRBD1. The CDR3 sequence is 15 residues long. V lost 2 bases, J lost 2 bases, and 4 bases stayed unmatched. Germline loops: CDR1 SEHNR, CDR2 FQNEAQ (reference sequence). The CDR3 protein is CASSLTGTDTDTQYF. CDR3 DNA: TGTGCCAGCAGCTTAACCGGGACAGACACAGATACGCAGTATTTT. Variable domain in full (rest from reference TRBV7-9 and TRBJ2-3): DTGVSQNPRHKITKRGQNVTFRCDPISEHNRLYWYRQTLGQGPEFLTYFQNEAQLEKSRLLSDRFSAERPKGSFSTLEIQRTEQGDSAMYLCASSLTGTDTDTQYFGPGTRLTVL.

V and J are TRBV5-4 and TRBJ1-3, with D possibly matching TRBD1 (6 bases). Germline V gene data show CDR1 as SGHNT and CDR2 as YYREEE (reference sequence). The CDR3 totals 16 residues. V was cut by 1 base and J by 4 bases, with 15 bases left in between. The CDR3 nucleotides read TGTGCCAGCAGCTTGCACGGGGGGCCGGCCGGAAACACCATATATTTT. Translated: CASSLHGGPAGNTIYF.

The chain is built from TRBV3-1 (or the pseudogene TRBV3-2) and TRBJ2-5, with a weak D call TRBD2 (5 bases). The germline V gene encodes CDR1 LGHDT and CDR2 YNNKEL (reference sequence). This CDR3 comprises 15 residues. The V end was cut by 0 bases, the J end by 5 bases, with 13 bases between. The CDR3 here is CASSQEGRPGETQYF. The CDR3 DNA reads TGTGCCAGCAGCCAAGAAGGCAGGCCGGGGGAGACCCAGTACTTC.

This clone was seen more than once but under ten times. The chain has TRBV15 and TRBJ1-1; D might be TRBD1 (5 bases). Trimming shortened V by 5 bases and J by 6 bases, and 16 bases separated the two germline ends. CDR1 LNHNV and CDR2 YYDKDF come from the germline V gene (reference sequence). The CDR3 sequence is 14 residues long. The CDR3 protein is CATSFTGGMSEAFF. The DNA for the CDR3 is TGTGCCACCAGCTTCACTGGGGGGATGTCTGAAGCTTTCTTT.

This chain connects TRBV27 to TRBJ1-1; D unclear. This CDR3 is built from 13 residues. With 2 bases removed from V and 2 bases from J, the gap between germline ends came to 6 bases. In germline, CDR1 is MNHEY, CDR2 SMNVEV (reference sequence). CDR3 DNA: TGTGCCAGCAGTTTAACAGATAACACTGAAGCTTTCTTT. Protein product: CASSLTDNTEAFF.

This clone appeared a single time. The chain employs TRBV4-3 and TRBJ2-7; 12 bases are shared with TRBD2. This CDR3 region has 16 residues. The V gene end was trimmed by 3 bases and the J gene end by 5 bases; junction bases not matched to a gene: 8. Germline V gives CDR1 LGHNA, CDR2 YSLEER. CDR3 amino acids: CASSQSLAGGPHEQYF. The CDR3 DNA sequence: TGCGCCAGCAGCCAGTCTCTAGCGGGAGGGCCCCACGAGCAGTACTTC.

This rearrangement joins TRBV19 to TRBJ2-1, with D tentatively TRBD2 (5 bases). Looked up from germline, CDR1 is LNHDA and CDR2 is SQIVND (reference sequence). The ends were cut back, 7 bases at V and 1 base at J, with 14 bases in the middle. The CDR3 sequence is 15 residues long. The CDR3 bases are TGTGCCAGTACCCAGGACGGGAATTCCTACAATGAGCAGTTCTTC. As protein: CASTQDGNSYNEQFF.

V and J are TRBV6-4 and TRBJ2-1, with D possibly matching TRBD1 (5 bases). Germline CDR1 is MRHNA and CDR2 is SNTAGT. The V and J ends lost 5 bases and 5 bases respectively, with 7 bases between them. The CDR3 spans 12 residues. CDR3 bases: TGTGCCAGCAGTCTAGGGGACAATGAGCAGTTCTTC. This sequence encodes CASSLGDNEQFF.

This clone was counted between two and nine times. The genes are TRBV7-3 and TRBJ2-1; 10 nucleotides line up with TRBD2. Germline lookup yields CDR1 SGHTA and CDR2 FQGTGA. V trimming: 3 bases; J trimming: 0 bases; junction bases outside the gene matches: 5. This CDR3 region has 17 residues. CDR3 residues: CASSLTSGLSSYNEQFF. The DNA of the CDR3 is TGTGCCAGCAGCTTGACTAGCGGGTTAAGCTCCTACAATGAGCAGTTCTTC.

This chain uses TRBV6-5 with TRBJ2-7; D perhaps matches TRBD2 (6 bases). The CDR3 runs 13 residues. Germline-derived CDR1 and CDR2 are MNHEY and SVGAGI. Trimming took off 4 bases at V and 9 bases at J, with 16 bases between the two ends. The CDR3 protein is CASSSGATRRQYF. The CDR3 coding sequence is TGTGCCAGCAGTTCGGGAGCGACTCGTCGGCAGTACTTC.

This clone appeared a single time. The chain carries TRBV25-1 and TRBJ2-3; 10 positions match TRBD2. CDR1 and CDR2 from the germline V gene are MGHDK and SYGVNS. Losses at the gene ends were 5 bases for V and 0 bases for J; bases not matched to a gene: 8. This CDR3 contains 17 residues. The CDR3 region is CASSTLPTSGSTDTQYF. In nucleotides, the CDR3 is TGTGCCAGCAGTACCCTCCCGACTAGCGGGAGCACAGATACGCAGTATTTT.

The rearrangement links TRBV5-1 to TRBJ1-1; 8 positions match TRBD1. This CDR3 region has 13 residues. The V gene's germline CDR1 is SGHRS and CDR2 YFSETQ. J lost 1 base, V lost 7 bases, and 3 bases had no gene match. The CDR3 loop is CASDRGGNTEAFF. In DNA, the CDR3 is TGCGCCAGCGACAGGGGTGGGAACACTGAAGCTTTCTTT. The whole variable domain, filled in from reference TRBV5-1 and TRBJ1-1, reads KAGVTQTPRYLIKTRGQQVTLSCSPISGHRSVSWYQQTPGQGLQFLFEYFSETQRNKGNFPGRFSGRQFSNSRSEMNVSTLELGDSALYLCASDRGGNTEAFFGQGTRLTVV.

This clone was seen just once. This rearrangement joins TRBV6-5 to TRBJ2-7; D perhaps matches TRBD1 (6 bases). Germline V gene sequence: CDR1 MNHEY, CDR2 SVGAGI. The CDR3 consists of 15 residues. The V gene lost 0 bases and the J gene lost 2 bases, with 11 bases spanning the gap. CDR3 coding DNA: TGTGCCAGCAGTTACTCGGCAGGGGCCCCCTACGAGCAGTACTTC. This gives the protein CASSYSAGAPYEQYF.

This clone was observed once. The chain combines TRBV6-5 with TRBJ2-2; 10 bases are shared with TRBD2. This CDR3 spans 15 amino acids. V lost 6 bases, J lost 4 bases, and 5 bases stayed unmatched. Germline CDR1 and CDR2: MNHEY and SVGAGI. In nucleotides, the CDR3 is TGTGCCAGCAGAACCAGCGGGAGGGCCACCGGGGAGCTGTTTTTT. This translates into CASRTSGRATGELFF.

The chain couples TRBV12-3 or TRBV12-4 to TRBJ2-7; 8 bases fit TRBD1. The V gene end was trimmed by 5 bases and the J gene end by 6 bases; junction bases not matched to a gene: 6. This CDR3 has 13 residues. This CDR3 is CASSPTGVGEQYF. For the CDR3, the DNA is TGTGCCAGCAGTCCGACAGGGGTTGGCGAGCAGTACTTC.

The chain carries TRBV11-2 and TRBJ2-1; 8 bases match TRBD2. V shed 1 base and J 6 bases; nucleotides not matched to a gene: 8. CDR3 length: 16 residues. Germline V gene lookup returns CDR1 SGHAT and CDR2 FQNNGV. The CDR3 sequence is CASSLGVGGAFNEQFF. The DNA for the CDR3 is TGTGCCAGCAGCTTAGGGGTCGGGGGGGCTTTCAATGAGCAGTTCTTC.

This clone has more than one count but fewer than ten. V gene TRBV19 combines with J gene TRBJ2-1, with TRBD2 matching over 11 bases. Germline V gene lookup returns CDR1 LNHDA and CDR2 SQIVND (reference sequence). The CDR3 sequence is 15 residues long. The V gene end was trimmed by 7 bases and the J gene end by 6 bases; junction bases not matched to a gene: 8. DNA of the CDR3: TGTGCCAGTAATAGATTAGCGGGAGGGCTCAATGAGCAGTTCTTC. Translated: CASNRLAGGLNEQFF.

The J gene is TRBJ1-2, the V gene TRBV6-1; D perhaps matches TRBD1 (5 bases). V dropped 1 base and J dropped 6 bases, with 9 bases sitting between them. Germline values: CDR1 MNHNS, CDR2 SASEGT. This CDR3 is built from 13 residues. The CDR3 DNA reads TGTGCCAGCAGTGAAGGACAGTATGATGGCTACACCTTC. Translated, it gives CASSEGQYDGYTF.

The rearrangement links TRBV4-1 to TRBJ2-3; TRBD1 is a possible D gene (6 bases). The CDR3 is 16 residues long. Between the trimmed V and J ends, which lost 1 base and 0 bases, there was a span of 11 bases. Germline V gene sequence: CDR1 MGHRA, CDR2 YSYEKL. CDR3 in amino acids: CASSQVLRGSTDTQYF. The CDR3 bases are TGCGCCAGCAGCCAAGTCTTAAGGGGGAGCACAGATACGCAGTATTTT.

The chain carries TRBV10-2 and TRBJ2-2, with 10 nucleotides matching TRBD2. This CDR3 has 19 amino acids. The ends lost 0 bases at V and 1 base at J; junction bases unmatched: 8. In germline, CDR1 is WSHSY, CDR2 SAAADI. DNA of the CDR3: TGCGCCAGCAGTGAGTCGGCTAGCGGGAGATTCTTGAACACCGGGGAGCTGTTTTTT. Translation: CASSESASGRFLNTGELFF.

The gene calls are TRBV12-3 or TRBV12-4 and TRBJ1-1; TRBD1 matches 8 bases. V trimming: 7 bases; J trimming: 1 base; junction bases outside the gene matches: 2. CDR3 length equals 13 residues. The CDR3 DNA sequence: TGTGCCAGCACCGGGACAGGGAACACTGAAGCTTTCTTT. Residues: CASTGTGNTEAFF.

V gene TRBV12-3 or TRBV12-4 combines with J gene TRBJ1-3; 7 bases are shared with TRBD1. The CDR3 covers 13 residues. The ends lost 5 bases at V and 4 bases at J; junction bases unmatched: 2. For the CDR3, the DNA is TGTGCCAGCAGTAGGGACAGCGGAAACACCATATATTTT. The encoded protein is CASSRDSGNTIYF.

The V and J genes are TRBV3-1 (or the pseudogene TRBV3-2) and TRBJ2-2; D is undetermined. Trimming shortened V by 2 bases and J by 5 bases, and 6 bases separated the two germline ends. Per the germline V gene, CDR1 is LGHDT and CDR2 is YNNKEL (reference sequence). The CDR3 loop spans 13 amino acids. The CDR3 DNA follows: TGTGCCAGCAGCCAACGCGGAACCGGGGAGCTGTTTTTT. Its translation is CASSQRGTGELFF.

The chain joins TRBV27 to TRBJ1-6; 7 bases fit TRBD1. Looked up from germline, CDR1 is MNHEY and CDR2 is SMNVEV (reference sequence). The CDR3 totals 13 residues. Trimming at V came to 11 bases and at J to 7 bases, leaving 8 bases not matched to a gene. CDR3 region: CAASGTANSPLHF. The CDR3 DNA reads TGTGCCGCATCCGGGACAGCAAATTCACCCCTCCACTTT.